The 15 T cell receptor beta chains given below trace back to one sample, sequenced in a study of beta chain features in type 1 diabetes. Since all of the isolated RNA was reverse transcribed, expressed TCRB transcripts were what got sequenced. Assay used: immunoSEQ multiplex PCR; TCRdb lists only in-frame clones, some missing. The table shows about 350,000 clones, with roughly a fifth occurring only once. Sequencing used naive CD4+ T cells from blood. The receptors come from a young woman in good health.

In its sample, this clone was seen a few times. The rearrangement links TRBV5-1 to TRBJ2-1; D perhaps matches TRBD1 (5 bases). This CDR3 is built from 14 residues. From germline, CDR1 is SGHRS and CDR2 YFSETQ. Trimming removed 4 bases from V and 3 bases from J, with 11 bases in between. The CDR3 loop is CASSPGHGYNEQFF. The CDR3 DNA reads as TGCGCCAGCAGCCCCGGACACGGCTACAATGAGCAGTTCTTC.

There are a few counts of this clone. V and J are TRBV2 and TRBJ2-2; D is uncertain. The germline V and J ends were trimmed by 4 bases and 1 base, with 10 bases remaining between them. This CDR3 has 15 residues. Germline loops: CDR1 SNHLY, CDR2 FYNNEI. CDR3 loop: CASSVSDVNTGELFF. The CDR3 DNA is TGTGCCAGCAGTGTCAGCGACGTGAACACCGGGGAGCTGTTTTTT.

The chain uses TRBV5-1 and TRBJ1-1, with 9 nucleotides matching TRBD1. Germline CDR1 SGHRS, CDR2 YFSETQ. The CDR3 is 13 residues long. J gave up 7 bases and V 4 bases, and 5 bases lay outside the gene matches. The CDR3 DNA follows: TGCGCCAGCAGCCCTGACAGGGGGGTTGAAGCTTTCTTT. Translated, it gives CASSPDRGVEAFF.

V gene TRBV11-3 combines with J gene TRBJ2-5; D possibly corresponds to TRBD2 (6 bases). Germline V gene data show CDR1 as SGHNT and CDR2 as YENEEA. The V gene lost 1 base and the J gene lost 2 bases, with 8 bases spanning the gap. The CDR3 is 14 residues long. CDR3 region: CASSLGRAQETQYF. The CDR3 coding sequence is TGTGCCAGCAGCTTAGGGAGGGCTCAAGAGACCCAGTACTTC. Based on the CDR3 plus reference TRBV11-3 and TRBJ2-5, the full variable domain is EAGVVQSPRYKIIEKKQPVAFWCNPISGHNTLYWYLQNLGQGPELLIRYENEEAVDDSQLPKDRFSAERLKGVDSTLKIQPAELGDSAVYLCASSLGRAQETQYFGPGTRLLVL.

There are a few counts of this clone. J is TRBJ2-1 and V is TRBV11-2, with 7 bases aligning to TRBD2. V shed 5 bases, J shed 8 bases, and the junction held 12 bases outside the gene matches. The CDR3 runs to 15 residues. The germline CDR1 and CDR2 sequences are SGHAT and FQNNGV. The CDR3 sequence: CASSTSVRRGDEQFF. CDR3 coding DNA: TGTGCCAGCAGCACTAGCGTGCGACGGGGGGATGAGCAGTTCTTC.

A few counts support this clone. This chain joins TRBV19 and TRBJ2-1; possible D gene TRBD2, 5 bases. Germline loops: CDR1 LNHDA, CDR2 SQIVND (reference sequence). The ends were cut back, 3 bases at V and 3 bases at J, with 9 bases in the middle. The CDR3 is made up of 14 amino acids. CDR3 DNA sequence: TGTGCCAGTAGTATCAACGGGAACTACAATGAGCAGTTCTTC. This encodes CASSINGNYNEQFF.

This clone was found a few times. The rearrangement uses TRBV2 and TRBJ2-3; D possibly corresponds to TRBD2 (6 bases). The V end was cut by 1 base, the J end by 1 base, with 6 bases between. The CDR3 is 14 residues long. Germline V gene data show CDR1 as SNHLY and CDR2 as FYNNEI. The CDR3 nucleotides read TGTGCCAGCAGTGAAGGCGGGGGCACAGATACGCAGTATTTT. This codes for CASSEGGGTDTQYF.

This chain joins TRBV18 and TRBJ1-2; the match to TRBD1 covers 8 bases. J lost 6 bases, V lost 3 bases, and 6 bases had no gene match. The CDR3 length is 14 residues. Per germline, CDR1 KGHSH and CDR2 LQKENI. The CDR3 nucleotides are TGTGCCAGCTCACCCCGCGACAGGGGCGATGGCTACACCTTC. Its translation: CASSPRDRGDGYTF.

This chain uses TRBV5-4 with TRBJ2-1; D unresolved. The CDR3 runs 14 residues. V was trimmed by 1 base and J by 0 bases, leaving 5 bases between them. CDR1 is SGHNT, CDR2 YYREEE, per germline (reference sequence). The CDR3 nucleotides read TGTGCCAGCAGCTTGTTTAGCTCCTACAATGAGCAGTTCTTC. Translating it yields CASSLFSSYNEQFF.

This clone was found a few times. The gene calls are TRBV2 and TRBJ1-1, with a tentative D call TRBD1 (6 bases). V was trimmed by 3 bases and J by 3 bases, leaving 8 bases between them. This CDR3 has 13 residues. Looked up from germline, CDR1 is SNHLY and CDR2 is FYNNEI. In DNA form, the CDR3 reads TGTGCCAGCAGTGATTCAGGGGACACTGAAGCTTTCTTT. Amino acids: CASSDSGDTEAFF.

This chain links TRBV30 with TRBJ1-5; TRBD1 is a possible D gene (6 bases). The CDR3 consists of 14 residues. Germline CDR1 GTSNPN, CDR2 SVGIG (reference sequence). The V and J ends lost 2 bases and 3 bases respectively, with 11 bases between them. The CDR3 DNA follows: TGTGCCTGGAGTCTGGGGGCAGACAATCAGCCCCAGCATTTT. Its translation is CAWSLGADNQPQHF.

The J gene is TRBJ1-2, the V gene TRBV2, with 7 bases matching TRBD1. There are 15 residues in the CDR3. Germline CDR1 is SNHLY and CDR2 is FYNNEI. Trimming removed 6 bases from V and 8 bases from J; junction bases left unmatched: 15. The CDR3 loop is CASSASQTGRGGYTF. For the CDR3, the DNA is TGTGCCAGCAGCGCAAGTCAGACAGGGCGAGGAGGCTACACCTTC.

The CDR3 bases are TGTGCCTGGAGGGTAGCGGGAAGTATATATGAGCAGTTCTTC. Translated, it gives CAWRVAGSIYEQFF. The genes are TRBV30 and TRBJ2-1, with TRBD2 matching 8 bases. CDR1 and CDR2 from the germline V gene are GTSNPN and SVGIG (reference sequence). The trim removed 3 bases at V and 8 bases at J, leaving 9 bases unmatched. The CDR3 contains 14 residues.

The chain employs TRBV14 and TRBJ1-2; TRBD1 is a possible D gene (5 bases). V gave up 2 bases and J gave up 8 bases, with 12 bases separating them. Looked up from germline, CDR1 is SGHDN and CDR2 is FVKESK. CDR3 size: 13 residues. The CDR3 nucleotides are TGTGCCAGCAGCCAACCCGGGGGAGGAGGCTACACCTTC. This codes for CASSQPGGGGYTF.

The chain carries TRBV7-2 and TRBJ2-1; D is unclear. V lost 5 bases and J 7 bases, leaving 9 bases between the germline ends. The CDR3 is made up of 12 amino acids. Germline CDR1 SGHTA, CDR2 FQGNSA. The CDR3 DNA reads as TGTGCCAGCAGCCTAAAGTGGAATGAGCAGTTCTTC. Protein sequence: CASSLKWNEQFF.